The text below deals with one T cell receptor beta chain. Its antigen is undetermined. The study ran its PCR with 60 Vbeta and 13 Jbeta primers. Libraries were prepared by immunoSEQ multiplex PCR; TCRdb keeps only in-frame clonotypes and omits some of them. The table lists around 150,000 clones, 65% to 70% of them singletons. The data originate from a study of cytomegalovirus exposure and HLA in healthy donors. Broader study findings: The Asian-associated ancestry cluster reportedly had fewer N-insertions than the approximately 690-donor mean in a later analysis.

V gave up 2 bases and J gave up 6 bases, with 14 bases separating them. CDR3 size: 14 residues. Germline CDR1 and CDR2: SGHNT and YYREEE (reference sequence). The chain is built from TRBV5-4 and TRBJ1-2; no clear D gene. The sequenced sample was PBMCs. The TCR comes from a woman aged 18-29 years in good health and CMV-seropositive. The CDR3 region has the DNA TGTGCCAGCAGCTTTTCCCGGGTCGAAAATGGCTACACCTTC. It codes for CASSFSRVENGYTF.